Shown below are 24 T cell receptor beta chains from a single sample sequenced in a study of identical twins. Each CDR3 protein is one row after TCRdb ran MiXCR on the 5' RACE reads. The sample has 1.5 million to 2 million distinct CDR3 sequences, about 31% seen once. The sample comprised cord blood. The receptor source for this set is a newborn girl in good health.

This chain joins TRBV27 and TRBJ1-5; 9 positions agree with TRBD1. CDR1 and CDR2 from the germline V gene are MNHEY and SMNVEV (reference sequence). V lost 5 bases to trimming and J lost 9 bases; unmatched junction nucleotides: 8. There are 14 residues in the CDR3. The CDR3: CASSTGGWGGPQHF. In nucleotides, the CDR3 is TGTGCCAGCAGTACAGGGGGCTGGGGTGGGCCCCAGCATTTT.

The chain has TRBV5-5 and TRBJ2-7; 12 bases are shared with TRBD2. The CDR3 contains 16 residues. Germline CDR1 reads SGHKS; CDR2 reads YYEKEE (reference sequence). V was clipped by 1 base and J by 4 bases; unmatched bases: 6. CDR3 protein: CASSLMTSGGLYEQYF. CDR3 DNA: TGTGCCAGCAGCTTGATGACTAGCGGGGGCTTGTACGAGCAGTACTTC.

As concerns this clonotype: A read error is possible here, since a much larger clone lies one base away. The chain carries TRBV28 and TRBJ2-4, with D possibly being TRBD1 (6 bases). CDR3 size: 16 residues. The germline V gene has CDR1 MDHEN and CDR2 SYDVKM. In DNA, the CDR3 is TGTGCCAGCAGTGGACGTCGGACAGTAGCCAAAAACATTCCGTACTTC. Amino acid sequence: CASSGRRTVAKNIPYF.

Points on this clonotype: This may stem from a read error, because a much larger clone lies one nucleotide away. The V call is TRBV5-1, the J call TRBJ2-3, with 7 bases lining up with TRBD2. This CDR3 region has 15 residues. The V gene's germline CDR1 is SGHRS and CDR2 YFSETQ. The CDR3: CASSLHRDYQDAQYF. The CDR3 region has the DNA TGCGCCAGCAGCTTACACCGGGACTACCAAGATGCGCAGTATTTT.

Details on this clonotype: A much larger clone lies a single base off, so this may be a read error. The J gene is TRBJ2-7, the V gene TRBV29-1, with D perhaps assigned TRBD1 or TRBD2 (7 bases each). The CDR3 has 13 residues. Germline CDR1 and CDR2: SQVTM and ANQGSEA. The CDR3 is CSASGGGTYERYF. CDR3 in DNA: TGCAGCGCCTCAGGGGGAGGGACCTACGAGCGGTACTTC.

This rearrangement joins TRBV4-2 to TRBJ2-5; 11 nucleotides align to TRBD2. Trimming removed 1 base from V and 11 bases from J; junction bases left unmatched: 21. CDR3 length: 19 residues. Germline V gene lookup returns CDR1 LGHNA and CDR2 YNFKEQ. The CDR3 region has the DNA TGTGCCAGCAGCCAAGGTGTAGCGGGGGGGGTCCCACAATTGGATGAGCAGTACTTC. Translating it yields CASSQGVAGGVPQLDEQYF.

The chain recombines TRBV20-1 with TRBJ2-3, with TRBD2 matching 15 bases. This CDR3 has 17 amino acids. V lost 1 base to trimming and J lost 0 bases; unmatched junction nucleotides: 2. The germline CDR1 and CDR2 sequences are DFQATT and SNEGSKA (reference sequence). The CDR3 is CSARGGLAGGSTDTQYF. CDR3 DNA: TGCAGTGCTAGAGGCGGACTAGCGGGAGGGAGCACAGATACGCAGTATTTT.

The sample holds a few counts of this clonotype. CDR3 in amino acids: CASSQDLESGDGYTF. The CDR3 region has the DNA TGTGCCAGCAGCCAAGACCTGGAGTCCGGGGACGGCTACACCTTC. The chain carries TRBV3-1 and TRBJ1-2; tentatively, D is TRBD1 (5 bases). V was trimmed by 0 bases and J by 8 bases, leaving 16 bases between them. Germline V gene data show CDR1 as LGHDT and CDR2 as YNNKEL (reference sequence). The CDR3 has 15 amino acids.

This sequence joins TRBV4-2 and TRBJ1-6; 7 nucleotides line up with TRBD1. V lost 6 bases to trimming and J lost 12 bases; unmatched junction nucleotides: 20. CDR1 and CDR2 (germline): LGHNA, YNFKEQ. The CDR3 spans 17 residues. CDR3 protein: CASSSKGESQGGRPLHF. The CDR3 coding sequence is TGTGCCAGCAGTTCAAAGGGGGAGTCTCAGGGGGGAAGACCCCTCCACTTT.

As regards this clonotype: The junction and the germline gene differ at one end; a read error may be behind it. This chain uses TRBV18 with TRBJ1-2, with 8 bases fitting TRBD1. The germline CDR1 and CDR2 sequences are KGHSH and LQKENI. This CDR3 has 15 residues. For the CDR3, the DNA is TGTACCAGCTCACTCGCGACAGGGGCCCTCTATGGCTACACCTTC. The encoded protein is CTSSLATGALYGYTF.

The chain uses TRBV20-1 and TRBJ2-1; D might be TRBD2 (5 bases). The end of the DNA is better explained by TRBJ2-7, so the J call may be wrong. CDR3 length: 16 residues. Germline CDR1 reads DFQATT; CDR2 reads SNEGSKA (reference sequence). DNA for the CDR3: TGCAGTGCTAGGGCGATAGCGAAGAGCTCCTACAATGAGCAGTACTTC. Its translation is CSARAIAKSSYNEQYF.

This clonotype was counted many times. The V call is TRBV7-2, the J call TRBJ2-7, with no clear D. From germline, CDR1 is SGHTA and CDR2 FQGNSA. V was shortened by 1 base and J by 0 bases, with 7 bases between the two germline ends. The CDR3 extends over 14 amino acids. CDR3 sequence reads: CASSLVPLSYEQYF. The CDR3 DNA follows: TGTGCCAGCAGCTTAGTACCGCTCTCCTACGAGCAGTACTTC.

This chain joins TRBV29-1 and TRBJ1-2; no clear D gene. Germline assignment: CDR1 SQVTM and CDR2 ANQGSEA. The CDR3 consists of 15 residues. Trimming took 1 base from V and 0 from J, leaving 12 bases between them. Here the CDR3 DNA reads TGCAGCGTTGAAGTATTTGACCGGACTAACTATGGCTACACCTTC. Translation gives CSVEVFDRTNYGYTF.

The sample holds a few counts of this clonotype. CDR3 nucleotides: TGTGCCAGCAGCCAAGAGCGGCTAGGGGAGACCCAGTACTTC. It translates to CASSQERLGETQYF. The V gene is TRBV4-2, the J gene TRBJ2-5; no clear D. Germline CDR1 and CDR2: LGHNA and YNFKEQ. This CDR3 spans 14 amino acids. V lost 0 bases and J lost 5, with 10 bases in between.

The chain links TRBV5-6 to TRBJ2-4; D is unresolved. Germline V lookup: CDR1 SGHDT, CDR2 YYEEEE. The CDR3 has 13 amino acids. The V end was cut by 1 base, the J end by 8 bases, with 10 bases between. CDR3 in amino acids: CASSLRSTHIQYF. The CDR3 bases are TGTGCCAGCAGCTTGCGGTCAACTCACATTCAGTACTTC.

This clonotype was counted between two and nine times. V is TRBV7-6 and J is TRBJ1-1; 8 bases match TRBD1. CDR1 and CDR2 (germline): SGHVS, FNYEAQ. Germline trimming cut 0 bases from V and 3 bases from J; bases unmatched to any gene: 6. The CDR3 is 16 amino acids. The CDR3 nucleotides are TGTGCCAGCAGCTTAGCCCCGACAGGGGAGGACACTGAAGCTTTCTTT. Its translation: CASSLAPTGEDTEAFF.

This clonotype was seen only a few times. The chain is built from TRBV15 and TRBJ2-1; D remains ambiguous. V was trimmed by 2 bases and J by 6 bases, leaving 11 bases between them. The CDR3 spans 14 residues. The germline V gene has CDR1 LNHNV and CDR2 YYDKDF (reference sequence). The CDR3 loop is CATSRSVLANEQFF. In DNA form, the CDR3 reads TGTGCCACCAGCAGATCCGTTCTCGCCAATGAGCAGTTCTTC.

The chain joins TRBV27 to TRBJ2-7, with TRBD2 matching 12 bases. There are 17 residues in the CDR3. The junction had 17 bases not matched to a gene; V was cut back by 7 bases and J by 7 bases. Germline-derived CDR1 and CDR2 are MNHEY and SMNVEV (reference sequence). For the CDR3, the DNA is TGTGCCAGCATACGTCAGACTAGCGGGGGCTTTTACAATGAGCAGTACTTC. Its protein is CASIRQTSGGFYNEQYF.

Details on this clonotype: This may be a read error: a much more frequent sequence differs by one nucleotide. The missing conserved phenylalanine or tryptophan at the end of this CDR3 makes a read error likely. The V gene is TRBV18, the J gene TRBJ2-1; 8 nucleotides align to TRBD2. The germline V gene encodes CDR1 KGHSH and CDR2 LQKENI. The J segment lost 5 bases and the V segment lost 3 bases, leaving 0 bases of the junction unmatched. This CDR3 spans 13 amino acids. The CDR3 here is CASSPGLDNEQFL. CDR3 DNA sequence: TGTGCCAGCTCACCGGGACTAGACAATGAGCAGTTCTTA.

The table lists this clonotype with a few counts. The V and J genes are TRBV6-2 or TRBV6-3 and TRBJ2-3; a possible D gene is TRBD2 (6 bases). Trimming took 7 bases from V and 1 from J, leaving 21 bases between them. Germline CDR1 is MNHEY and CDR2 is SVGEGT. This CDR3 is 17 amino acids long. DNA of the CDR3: TGTGCCAGCAACTCACTCGCGGGGCTAAGGGGCACAGATACGCAGTATTTT. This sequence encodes CASNSLAGLRGTDTQYF.

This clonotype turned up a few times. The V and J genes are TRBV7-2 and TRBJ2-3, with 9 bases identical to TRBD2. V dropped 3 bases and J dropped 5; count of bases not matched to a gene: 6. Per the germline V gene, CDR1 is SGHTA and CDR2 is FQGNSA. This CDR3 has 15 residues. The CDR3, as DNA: TGTGCCAGCAGCTTTAATAGCGGGGGAAAAGATACGCAGTATTTT. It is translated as CASSFNSGGKDTQYF.

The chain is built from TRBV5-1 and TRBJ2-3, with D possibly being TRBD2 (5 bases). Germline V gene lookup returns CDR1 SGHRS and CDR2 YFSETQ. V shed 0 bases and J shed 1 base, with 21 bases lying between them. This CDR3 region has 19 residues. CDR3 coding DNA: TGCGCCAGCAGCTTGGCGCGTAAATTACGGGATAAGGGCACAGATACGCAGTATTTT. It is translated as CASSLARKLRDKGTDTQYF.

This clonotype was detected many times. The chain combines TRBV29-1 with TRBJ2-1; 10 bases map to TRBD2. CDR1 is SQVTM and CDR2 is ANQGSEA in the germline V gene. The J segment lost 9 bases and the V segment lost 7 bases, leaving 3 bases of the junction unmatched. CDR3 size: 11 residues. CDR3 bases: TGCAGCGCAGGGACTAGCGTTGAGCAGTTCTTC. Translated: CSAGTSVEQFF.

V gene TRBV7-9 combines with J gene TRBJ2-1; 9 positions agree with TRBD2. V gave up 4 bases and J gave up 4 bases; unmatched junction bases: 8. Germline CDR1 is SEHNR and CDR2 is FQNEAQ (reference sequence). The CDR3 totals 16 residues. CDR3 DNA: TGTGCCAGCAGCTCCTATAGCGGGAGAGTGTACAATGAGCAGTTCTTC. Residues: CASSSYSGRVYNEQFF.